This entry lists 31 T cell receptor beta chains sequenced from one sample in a study of T cells in narcolepsy. Only in-frame clones appear in the TCRdb table, and some are missing; sequencing was by immunoSEQ multiplex PCR. This table has under 35,000 clones, roughly 87% appearing once. What was sequenced was CD45RA- memory CD4+ T cells from PBMCs. The receptors derive from a human donor with narcolepsy.

The rearrangement uses TRBV10-3 and TRBJ2-1; TRBD2 matches at 16 bases. The CDR3 is made up of 16 amino acids. Looked up from germline, CDR1 is ENHRY and CDR2 is SYGVKD. V gave up 6 bases and J gave up 7 bases; unmatched junction bases: 6. CDR3 residues: CAISEGLAGGWNEQFF. In DNA form, the CDR3 reads TGTGCCATCAGCGAGGGACTAGCGGGGGGGTGGAATGAGCAGTTCTTC.

The V and J genes are TRBV5-4 and TRBJ1-3; TRBD1 might be the D (5 bases). The CDR3 is made up of 16 amino acids. Trimming shortened V by 3 bases and J by 7 bases, and 20 bases separated the two germline ends. Germline CDR1 and CDR2: SGHNT and YYREEE (reference sequence). In nucleotides, the CDR3 is TGTGCCAGCAGCTCACCGGGACTCTTCGGGAGGAACACCATATATTTT. The encoded protein is CASSSPGLFGRNTIYF.

The V and J genes are TRBV30 and TRBJ2-3; 7 bases agree with TRBD2. The CDR3 loop spans 15 amino acids. The V and J ends lost 0 bases and 2 bases, in that order; junction bases with no gene match: 5. CDR1 and CDR2 (germline): GTSNPN, SVGIG (reference sequence). CDR3: CAWSVPSGDTDTQYF. As DNA, the CDR3 is TGTGCCTGGAGTGTACCGAGCGGGGACACAGATACGCAGTATTTT.

This clone was seen more than once but under ten times. The CDR3 is CSVEGPGMDDEQFF. DNA of the CDR3: TGCAGCGTTGAAGGCCCAGGGATGGACGATGAGCAGTTCTTC. The chain uses TRBV29-1 and TRBJ2-1; D is perhaps TRBD1 (5 bases). Germline V CDR1 and CDR2: SQVTM, ANQGSEA. V lost 1 base and J 8 bases, leaving 15 bases between the germline ends. This CDR3 is 14 amino acids long.

The V call is TRBV30, the J call TRBJ1-2, with no clear D. Germline loops: CDR1 GTSNPN, CDR2 SVGIG (reference sequence). Trimming left V 0 bases short and J 8 bases short, with 16 bases between. The CDR3 consists of 14 residues. CDR3 amino acids: CAWSVGEGSRGYTF. Here the CDR3 DNA reads TGTGCCTGGAGTGTTGGGGAGGGAAGTCGGGGCTACACCTTC.

This clone turned up a few times. The chain employs TRBV7-7 and TRBJ2-1; TRBD1 aligns across 9 bases. The V gene's germline CDR1 is SSHAT and CDR2 FNYEAQ (reference sequence). This CDR3 has 13 residues. Trimming cost V 5 bases and J 10 bases; bases outside gene matches: 6. CDR3 nucleotides: TGTGCCAGCAGCCGGGACAGGGATGCCGAGCAGTTCTTC. Its protein is CASSRDRDAEQFF.

This chain links TRBV9 with TRBJ2-1; D unclear. V was pared by 3 bases and J by 1 base, with 11 bases between. The CDR3 is made up of 15 amino acids. Germline values: CDR1 SGDLS, CDR2 YYNGEE. CDR3 protein: CASSALDYSYNEQFF. CDR3 coding DNA: TGTGCCAGCAGCGCTCTAGATTATTCCTACAATGAGCAGTTCTTC.

V gene TRBV7-9 combines with J gene TRBJ2-3; D is possibly TRBD1 or TRBD2 (6 bases each). The V and J ends lost 8 bases and 5 bases respectively, with 20 bases between them. CDR3 length: 15 residues. Germline V gene lookup returns CDR1 SEHNR and CDR2 FQNEAQ (reference sequence). The CDR3 DNA is TGTGCCAGCGATGGTTCGGGGGCGTCAGTAGATACGCAGTATTTT. It translates to CASDGSGASVDTQYF.

This chain links TRBV27 with TRBJ1-6; tentative D call: TRBD1 (6 bases). Per germline, CDR1 MNHEY and CDR2 SMNVEV (reference sequence). The V end lost 11 bases, the J end lost 1 base, and 18 bases lay between the germline ends. The CDR3 loop spans 16 amino acids. DNA of the CDR3: TGTGCCGCGCGTCGAAGGGGGAGTTCCTATAATTCACCCCTCCACTTT. This translates into CAARRRGSSYNSPLHF.

Here the CDR3 DNA reads TGTGCCAGCACGGACAGGGGTGAGGGCGAGCAGTACTTC. This codes for CASTDRGEGEQYF. The chain links TRBV6-1 to TRBJ2-7; TRBD1 matches at 9 bases. The V gene's germline CDR1 is MNHNS and CDR2 SASEGT. This CDR3 region has 13 residues. Trimming cost V 7 bases and J 6 bases; bases outside gene matches: 7.

This clone was detected only once. This rearrangement joins TRBV11-2 to TRBJ2-5; 11 bases line up with TRBD2. This CDR3 spans 15 amino acids. V lost 6 bases and J lost 5; bases outside the gene matches: 8. Germline V lookup: CDR1 SGHAT, CDR2 FQNNGV. The CDR3 bases are TGTGCCAGCAGTCGTAGCGGGGGGGCGACGGAGACCCAGTACTTC. This gives the protein CASSRSGGATETQYF.

This rearrangement joins TRBV4-1 to TRBJ1-2; no clear D gene. V was cut by 4 bases and J by 4 bases, with 13 bases left in between. This CDR3 spans 14 amino acids. CDR1 MGHRA and CDR2 YSYEKL come from the germline V gene. The DNA of the CDR3 is TGCGCCAGCAGCCCTTCAGATGCGGGCTATGGCTACACCTTC. This codes for CASSPSDAGYGYTF.

The CDR3 sequence is CAWSADRGDSQPQHF. The CDR3 DNA reads TGTGCCTGGAGCGCAGACAGGGGAGATTCTCAGCCCCAGCATTTT. The chain couples TRBV30 to TRBJ1-5; 8 nucleotides line up with TRBD1. Germline CDR1 and CDR2: GTSNPN and SVGIG (reference sequence). The J segment lost 6 bases and the V segment lost 3 bases, leaving 10 bases of the junction unmatched. This CDR3 has 15 residues.

V usage is TRBV27 and J usage is TRBJ1-6; 7 bases are shared with TRBD1. Germline lookup yields CDR1 MNHEY and CDR2 SMNVEV (reference sequence). The trim removed 6 bases at V and 9 bases at J, leaving 14 bases unmatched. This CDR3 region has 16 residues. The CDR3 sequence is CASRVSGGGLSSPLHF. The DNA of the CDR3 is TGTGCCAGCAGAGTCTCGGGAGGGGGCCTTAGTTCACCCCTCCACTTT.

J is TRBJ1-2 and V is TRBV6-6, with D uncertain. The germline gives CDR1 MNHNY, CDR2 SVGAGI (reference sequence). The CDR3 runs to 11 residues. Trimming stripped 6 bases from V and 3 bases from J, with 5 bases between. The CDR3 here is CASRQYYGYTF. CDR3 bases: TGTGCCAGCAGACAGTACTATGGCTACACCTTC.

J is TRBJ1-5 and V is TRBV6-1, with 8 bases aligning to TRBD1. Germline assignment: CDR1 MNHNS and CDR2 SASEGT. V lost 4 bases and J lost 4; bases outside the gene matches: 9. CDR3 length equals 16 residues. For the CDR3, the DNA is TGTGCCAGCAGTGGAAAGGCGGGACAGGCTAATCAGCCCCAGCATTTT. It yields the protein CASSGKAGQANQPQHF.

This chain links TRBV11-3 with TRBJ2-1; 8 nucleotides agree with TRBD1. CDR3 length: 16 amino acids. Germline V gene lookup returns CDR1 SGHNT and CDR2 YENEEA. Unmatched junction bases numbered 13, after V lost 5 bases and J lost 7 bases. CDR3 nucleotides: TGTGCCAGCAGCAAACGGTCAGGGGGCGCCGGGAATGAGCAGTTCTTC. Translated: CASSKRSGGAGNEQFF. Complete variable domain (other parts from reference TRBV11-3 and TRBJ2-1): EAGVVQSPRYKIIEKKQPVAFWCNPISGHNTLYWYLQNLGQGPELLIRYENEEAVDDSQLPKDRFSAERLKGVDSTLKIQPAELGDSAVYLCASSKRSGGAGNEQFFGPGTRLTVL.

This chain connects TRBV29-1 to TRBJ2-3, with TRBD2 matching 12 bases. After removal of 5 bases from V and 2 bases from J, the junction contained 5 bases not matched to a gene. Germline assignment: CDR1 SQVTM and CDR2 ANQGSEA. The CDR3 length is 15 residues. The CDR3 DNA sequence: TGCAGCGTTACGGCTAGCGGGGGGGCCACAGATACGCAGTATTTT. It is translated as CSVTASGGATDTQYF.

The chain combines TRBV18 with TRBJ1-1; 8 bases agree with TRBD1. V gave up 1 base and J gave up 4 bases; unmatched junction bases: 11. CDR3 length: 17 residues. CDR1 and CDR2 (germline): KGHSH, LQKENI. Here the CDR3 reads CASSPLPPQGAPTEAFF. For the CDR3, the DNA is TGTGCCAGCTCACCACTCCCACCGCAGGGGGCCCCCACTGAAGCTTTCTTT.

The chain recombines TRBV20-1 with TRBJ2-3; D call uncertain. This CDR3 comprises 11 residues. The ends were cut back, 6 bases at V and 6 bases at J, with 10 bases in the middle. Germline assignment: CDR1 DFQATT and CDR2 SNEGSKA (reference sequence). The DNA for the CDR3 is TGCAGTGCAATACACGGGGATACGCAGTATTTT. Translating gives CSAIHGDTQYF.

This clone was recorded only once. The rearrangement joins TRBV6-6 to TRBJ1-2; D gene unclear. In germline, CDR1 is MNHNY, CDR2 SVGAGI (reference sequence). V was shortened by 4 bases and J by 2 bases, with 17 bases between the two germline ends. The CDR3 extends over 16 amino acids. The CDR3 bases are TGTGCCAGCAGTTTATACGACAACTTAGGAAACTATGGCTACACCTTC. As protein: CASSLYDNLGNYGYTF.

This chain links TRBV6-4 with TRBJ2-1; a possible D gene is TRBD1 (6 bases). CDR1 is MRHNA and CDR2 is SNTAGT in the germline V gene. The CDR3 has 14 amino acids. Trimming pared 8 bases from V and 9 bases from J, leaving 20 bases between. The CDR3 coding sequence is TGTGCCAGCCCCGCCGGACAGAGGTGGGGTGAGCAGTTCTTC. Amino acid sequence: CASPAGQRWGEQFF.

The V and J genes are TRBV2 and TRBJ1-4; D is unclear. Germline V gives CDR1 SNHLY, CDR2 FYNNEI. The CDR3 is 14 amino acids. Trimming removed 8 bases at V and 5 bases at J, with 15 bases between. CDR3 amino acids: CASSRTVTNEKLFF. DNA of the CDR3: TGTGCCAGCTCCCGTACAGTTACAAATGAAAAACTGTTTTTT.

The rearrangement joins TRBV7-6 to TRBJ1-6, with TRBD1 matching 8 bases. CDR1 and CDR2 (germline): SGHVS, FNYEAQ. With 5 bases clipped from V and 6 bases from J, the junction kept 3 bases outside the gene matches. The CDR3 runs to 14 residues. The CDR3 DNA follows: TGTGCCAGCAGCAACAGGGGGGGTAATTCACCCCTCCACTTT. Protein sequence: CASSNRGGNSPLHF.

This chain links TRBV11-2 with TRBJ2-6; D not certain. Germline loops: CDR1 SGHAT, CDR2 FQNNGV. The CDR3 length is 16 residues. V was pared by 1 base and J by 0 bases, with 7 bases between. The CDR3 DNA sequence: TGTGCCAGCAGCTTAGGGCAGTACTCTGGGGCCAACGTCCTGACTTTC. It yields the protein CASSLGQYSGANVLTF.

CDR3 DNA sequence: TGTGCCAGCAGTGCCTGGCAGGCAGCTTCACCCCTCCACTTT. It yields the protein CASSAWQAASPLHF. The chain is built from TRBV27 and TRBJ1-6, with D unclear. This CDR3 is 14 amino acids long. Germline CDR1 MNHEY, CDR2 SMNVEV (reference sequence). The ends were cut back, 5 bases at V and 9 bases at J, with 14 bases in the middle.

V is TRBV5-4 and J is TRBJ1-2; D is uncertain. The CDR3 loop spans 13 amino acids. Per germline, CDR1 SGHNT and CDR2 YYREEE (reference sequence). The germline V and J ends were trimmed by 1 base and 8 bases, with 12 bases remaining between them. This chain's CDR3 is CASSLTTGGGYTF. CDR3 nucleotide sequence: TGTGCCAGCAGCTTGACGACCGGCGGGGGCTACACCTTC. The whole variable domain, filled in from reference TRBV5-4 and TRBJ1-2, reads ETGVTQSPTHLIKTRGQQVTLRCSSQSGHNTVSWYQQALGQGPQFIFQYYREEENGRGNFPPRFSGLQFPNYSSELNVNALELDDSALYLCASSLTTGGGYTFGSGTRLTVV.

The chain is built from TRBV14 and TRBJ1-2, with a possible D match to TRBD1 (6 bases). CDR1 is SGHDN, CDR2 FVKESK, per germline. V shed 4 bases and J shed 0 bases, with 12 bases lying between them. The CDR3 is 15 amino acids. Here the CDR3 reads CASSPDRISNYGYTF. CDR3 nucleotides: TGTGCCAGCAGCCCAGACAGGATATCTAACTATGGCTACACCTTC.

The CDR3 protein is CASSISVTVSYNEQFF. CDR3 DNA sequence: TGTGCCAGCAGCATTAGCGTAACAGTCTCCTACAATGAGCAGTTCTTC. J is TRBJ2-1 and V is TRBV7-7; D might be TRBD2 (5 bases). V was shortened by 5 bases and J by 0 bases, with 14 bases between the two germline ends. The CDR3 loop spans 16 amino acids. Germline-derived CDR1 and CDR2 are SSHAT and FNYEAQ (reference sequence).

The chain recombines TRBV5-1 with TRBJ2-5; 14 nucleotides line up with TRBD2. Trimming at V came to 0 bases and at J to 4 bases, leaving 5 bases not matched to a gene. The CDR3 is 17 residues long. Per the germline V gene, CDR1 is SGHRS and CDR2 is YFSETQ. CDR3 nucleotide sequence: TGCGCCAGCAGCTTGGAGGGACTAGCGGGGGTGGCAGAGACCCAGTACTTC. This encodes CASSLEGLAGVAETQYF. The variable domain in full, completed from reference TRBV5-1 and TRBJ2-5, reads KAGVTQTPRYLIKTRGQQVTLSCSPISGHRSVSWYQQTPGQGLQFLFEYFSETQRNKGNFPGRFSGRQFSNSRSEMNVSTLELGDSALYLCASSLEGLAGVAETQYFGPGTRLLVL.

This chain uses TRBV6-1 with TRBJ2-5; D may be TRBD1 (6 bases). The CDR3 spans 11 residues. Germline V gene lookup returns CDR1 MNHNS and CDR2 SASEGT. Trimming left V 10 bases short and J 2 bases short, with 8 bases between. The CDR3 reads CAIGQQETQYF. CDR3 in DNA: TGTGCCATCGGACAGCAAGAGACCCAGTACTTC.